The rows below give T cell receptor beta chains drawn from one sample of a study of CD8+CD57+ T cells in acquired aplastic anemia. TCRdb re-derived calls from the reads in MiXCR, one entry per CDR3 protein. Counted here are 150,000 to 200,000 distinct CDR3 sequences, roughly 43% occurring once; the ten biggest clones make up approximately 3%. Sequencing was carried out using sorted CD4+, CD8+, or CD8+CD57+ T cells (not recorded which) from PBMCs. Source of these receptors: a human donor with aplastic anemia. CDR3s include the opening cysteine and the closing phenylalanine or tryptophan. The D gene is left open where the match is weak. Expanded clones get a size class; other rows say once, few or many, or leave the size out.

clone_size j_call d_call v_call cdr3_aa cdr3_nt
. TRBJ1-1 TRBD1 TRBV7-2 CASSSQGHTEAFF TGTGCCAGCAGCTCACAGGGGCACACTGAAGCTTTCTTT
. TRBJ2-3 TRBD1 TRBV24-1 CATSRVGGPDTQYF TGTGCCACCAGTAGGGTAGGGGGCCCAGATACGCAGTATTTT
many TRBJ1-1 . TRBV6-1 CASSRGSEAFF TGTGCCAGCAGCCGAGGTTCTGAAGCTTTCTTT
few TRBJ1-2 TRBD1 TRBV7-6 CASSSFQGEYGYTF TGTGCCAGCAGCTCTTTCCAGGGGGAATATGGCTACACCTTC
. TRBJ2-1 . TRBV20-1 CSARERKDYNEQFF TGCAGTGCTAGAGAGCGAAAGGATTACAATGAGCAGTTCTTC
. TRBJ2-2 . TRBV10-1 CASSERPDTGELFF TGCGCCAGCAGTGAGAGGCCCGACACCGGGGAGCTGTTTTTT
many TRBJ1-3 TRBD1 TRBV9 CASSSTTGGRNTIYF TGTGCCAGCAGCTCGACGACAGGGGGCAGAAACACCATATATTTT
few TRBJ1-2 . TRBV6-5 CASGLWFGYTF TGTGCCAGCGGTTTATGGTTTGGCTACACCTTC
. TRBJ2-7 TRBD1 TRBV7-6 CASSQTGTGAYEQYF TGTGCCAGCAGCCAGACCGGGACAGGGGCCTACGAGCAGTACTTC
. TRBJ2-5 TRBD1 TRBV24-1 CATSDPGTGVETQYF TGTGCCACCAGTGACCCCGGGACAGGGGTCGAGACCCAGTACTTC
many TRBJ2-1 . TRBV11-3 CASSSWGAAGRDEQFF TGTGCCAGCAGCTCGTGGGGGGCGGCGGGAAGGGATGAGCAGTTCTTC
. TRBJ1-5 . TRBV29-1 CSVAIGWSNQPQHF TGCAGCGTTGCAATAGGGTGGAGCAATCAGCCCCAGCATTTT
. TRBJ2-5 . TRBV7-9 CASSRTQGRETQYF TGTGCCAGCAGCCGGACACAGGGGAGGGAGACCCAGTACTTC
. TRBJ1-3 . TRBV29-1 CSVEQGSGNTIYF TGCAGCGTCGAACAGGGCTCTGGAAACACCATATATTTT
many TRBJ2-5 TRBD2 TRBV9 CASSDSGGYQETQYF TGTGCCAGCAGCGACAGCGGGGGGTACCAAGAGACCCAGTACTTC
. TRBJ1-2 TRBD1 TRBV10-1 CASSAGQGDGYTF TGCGCCAGCAGTGCCGGACAGGGTGATGGCTACACCTTC
many TRBJ2-2 TRBD2 TRBV20-1 CSVGRGGNTGELFF TGCAGTGTTGGGAGGGGAGGAAACACCGGGGAGCTGTTTTTT
. TRBJ1-2 . TRBV24-1 CATSPGQNYGYTF TGTGCCACCAGTCCGGGACAAAACTATGGCTACACCTTC
. TRBJ2-7 TRBD1 TRBV25-1 CASSGHGQVSYEQYF TGTGCCAGCAGTGGTCACGGACAGGTGTCCTACGAGCAGTACTTC
few TRBJ2-7 TRBD1 TRBV19 CASSSQGQTEQYF TGTGCCAGTAGTTCCCAGGGACAGACCGAGCAGTACTTC
. TRBJ1-1 . TRBV19 CASRTDKANTEAFF TGTGCCAGTAGAACGGACAAGGCGAACACTGAAGCTTTCTTT
many TRBJ1-1 . TRBV5-1 CASSLRRGNTEAFF TGCGCCAGCAGCTTGAGGAGAGGGAACACTGAAGCTTTCTTT
many TRBJ2-2 TRBD1 TRBV5-8 CASIRTGSGTGELFF TGTGCCAGCATTAGGACAGGGTCGGGCACCGGGGAGCTGTTTTTT
many TRBJ2-3 . TRBV24-1 CATSERLGDTDTQYF TGTGCCACCAGTGAGAGGCTTGGGGACACAGATACGCAGTATTTT
. TRBJ1-2 . TRBV24-1 CATSGTTYGYTF TGTGCCACCAGTGGGACAACCTATGGCTACACCTTC
. TRBJ2-3 . TRBV5-6 CASSLVGPTTDTQYF TGTGCCAGCAGCTTGGTTGGACCGACCACAGATACGCAGTATTTT
. TRBJ2-5 TRBD1 TRBV6-1 CASSGTGPETQYF TGTGCCAGCAGTGGGACAGGGCCGGAGACCCAGTACTTC
once TRBJ2-5 TRBD2 TRBV28 CASSLLGSGAQETQYF TGTGCCAGCAGTTTACTGGGAAGCGGGGCTCAAGAGACCCAGTACTTC
. TRBJ2-7 . TRBV10-3 CAISESGARSYEQYF TGTGCCATCAGTGAGTCTGGGGCGAGATCCTACGAGCAGTACTTC
few TRBJ1-2 . TRBV7-8 CASSPGAGSANYGYTF TGTGCCAGCAGTCCAGGGGCTGGGAGCGCTAACTATGGCTACACCTTC
few TRBJ1-5 . TRBV29-1 CSVQGDSNQPQHF TGCAGCGTCCAAGGTGATAGCAATCAGCCCCAGCATTTT
many TRBJ2-2 . TRBV24-1 CATTGSSGGELFF TGTGCCACGACCGGGTCCTCGGGCGGGGAGCTGTTTTTT